The 32 T cell receptor beta chains below were found in one sample sequenced in a study of T-cell memory formation after mild COVID-19. TCRdb redid the calling of the 5' RACE reads with MiXCR, one entry per CDR3 protein. This sample carries about 170,000 distinct CDR3 sequences, 13% of them seen once, and the ten largest clones take more than 3%. Sequenced material: PBMCs or a T cell subset sorted from them (not recorded which). The source is a man younger than 30 who had mild COVID-19 (a few samples of this study predate the infection). Cell type and time point are not known.

This clonotype was observed a handful of times. This rearrangement joins TRBV4-2 to TRBJ2-2; D might be TRBD1 (6 bases). Trimming took off 2 bases at V and 7 bases at J, with 14 bases between the two ends. In germline, CDR1 is LGHNA, CDR2 YNFKEQ. There are 15 residues in the CDR3. CDR3: CASSQTTGFSGELFF. The CDR3 DNA is TGTGCCAGCAGCCAAACCACAGGGTTTAGCGGGGAGCTGTTTTTT.

The rearrangement links TRBV5-1 to TRBJ2-5, with D possibly being TRBD2 (6 bases). V dropped 4 bases and J dropped 6 bases, with 13 bases sitting between them. Germline V gene lookup returns CDR1 SGHRS and CDR2 YFSETQ. The CDR3 is 13 amino acids. The CDR3: CASSPGTGKTQYF. CDR3 coding DNA: TGCGCCAGCAGCCCCGGGACTGGCAAGACCCAGTACTTC.

The chain's CDR3 is CASKYREGAFF. CDR3 coding DNA: TGTGCCAGCAAGTACAGGGAAGGGGCTTTCTTT. V is TRBV12-3 or TRBV12-4 and J is TRBJ1-1; TRBD1 is a possible D gene (6 bases). V lost 7 bases and J 11 bases, leaving 14 bases between the germline ends. The CDR3 runs 11 residues.

V and J are TRBV12-3 or TRBV12-4 and TRBJ2-2; weak D call: TRBD1 (5 bases). Trimming pared 6 bases from V and 4 bases from J, leaving 6 bases between. The CDR3 is made up of 12 amino acids. DNA of the CDR3: TGTGCCAGCAGCACAGGCACCGGGGAGCTGTTTTTT. This encodes CASSTGTGELFF.

V is TRBV20-1 and J is TRBJ1-5; a weak D match, TRBD1 (5 bases). V lost 3 bases to trimming and J lost 2 bases, with 14 bases between them. CDR3 length equals 15 residues. CDR1 and CDR2 from the germline V gene are DFQATT and SNEGSKA (reference sequence). The CDR3 region has the DNA TGCAGTGCTAGGACCGGGGGTTCTGGCAATCAGCCCCAGCATTTT. This translates into CSARTGGSGNQPQHF.

This chain joins TRBV20-1 and TRBJ2-2; 8 bases match TRBD2. Per the germline V gene, CDR1 is DFQATT and CDR2 is SNEGSKA (reference sequence). The CDR3 is made up of 16 amino acids. Trimming at V came to 3 bases and at J to 2 bases, leaving 8 bases not matched to a gene. CDR3 sequence reads: CSASGPGLGNTGELFF. CDR3 nucleotide sequence: TGCAGTGCTAGCGGCCCGGGACTAGGCAACACCGGGGAGCTGTTTTTT.

The V gene is TRBV25-1, the J gene TRBJ2-3, with D perhaps being TRBD1 or TRBD2 (6 bases each). This CDR3 is built from 16 residues. V lost 4 bases to trimming and J lost 2 bases, with 16 bases between them. CDR1 is MGHDK, CDR2 SYGVNS, per germline. CDR3 in DNA: TGTGCCAGCAGTGTAGACCTGGGGGGCTACACAGATACGCAGTATTTT. Its protein is CASSVDLGGYTDTQYF. Filled out from reference TRBV25-1 and TRBJ2-3, the complete variable domain reads EADIYQTPRYLVIGTGKKITLECSQTMGHDKMYWYQQDPGMELHLIHYSYGVNSTEKGDLSSESTVSRIRTEHFPLTLESARPSHTSQYLCASSVDLGGYTDTQYFGPGTRLTVL.

This clonotype was detected a few times. The gene calls are TRBV7-2 and TRBJ2-1; unclear D gene. Germline CDR1 is SGHTA and CDR2 is FQGNSA. The CDR3 has 16 residues. The V end was cut by 5 bases, the J end by 0 bases, with 14 bases between. CDR3 coding DNA: TGTGCCAGCAGCACAGCCGGGCCAAGCTCCTACAATGAGCAGTTCTTC. It encodes CASSTAGPSSYNEQFF. The entire variable domain, with the rest obtained from reference TRBV7-2 and TRBJ2-1, is as follows: GAGVSQSPSNKVTEKGKDVELRCDPISGHTALYWYRQSLGQGLEFLIYFQGNSAPDKSGLPSDRFSAERTGGSVSTLTIQRTQQEDSAVYLCASSTAGPSSYNEQFFGPGTRLTVL.

In this sample, this clonotype turned up a few times. The chain links TRBV4-3 to TRBJ2-3; D gene uncertain. Germline assignment: CDR1 LGHNA and CDR2 YSLEER. V dropped 4 bases and J dropped 6 bases, with 11 bases sitting between them. The CDR3 loop spans 13 amino acids. This CDR3 reads CASSPRPRDTQYF. In DNA form, the CDR3 reads TGCGCCAGCAGCCCCAGGCCAAGGGATACGCAGTATTTT.

This clonotype has more than one count but fewer than ten. The V gene is TRBV7-2, the J gene TRBJ2-3; no definite D call. The length of the CDR3 is 14 residues. CDR1 is SGHTA, CDR2 FQGNSA, per germline. V shed 2 bases and J shed 4 bases, with 10 bases lying between them. The CDR3 protein is CASSLQASADTQYF. CDR3 in DNA: TGTGCCAGCAGCTTACAGGCTAGTGCAGATACGCAGTATTTT.

The chain carries TRBV20-1 and TRBJ2-4; tentatively, D is TRBD1 or TRBD2 (5 bases each). The CDR3 is made up of 14 amino acids. Germline-derived CDR1 and CDR2 are DFQATT and SNEGSKA (reference sequence). V was clipped by 3 bases and J by 7 bases, with 16 bases between them. In nucleotides, the CDR3 is TGCAGTGCTAGGTTGACAGAGCGCGGGAACATTCAGTACTTC. Its translation is CSARLTERGNIQYF.

The rearrangement joins TRBV7-2 to TRBJ1-1, with D unclear. V shed 3 bases and J shed 0 bases, with 11 bases lying between them. Looked up from germline, CDR1 is SGHTA and CDR2 is FQGNSA. The CDR3 sequence is 15 residues long. DNA for the CDR3: TGTGCCAGCAGCTTTGGAGGGCAGATGAACACTGAAGCTTTCTTT. Translation gives CASSFGGQMNTEAFF. The whole variable domain, remainder taken from reference TRBV7-2 and TRBJ1-1, is GAGVSQSPSNKVTEKGKDVELRCDPISGHTALYWYRQSLGQGLEFLIYFQGNSAPDKSGLPSDRFSAERTGGSVSTLTIQRTQQEDSAVYLCASSFGGQMNTEAFFGQGTRLTVV.

The V gene is TRBV12-3 or TRBV12-4, the J gene TRBJ1-4; a weak D match, TRBD1 (5 bases). The CDR3 has 15 residues. V lost 6 bases to trimming and J lost 1 base, with 12 bases between them. In DNA, the CDR3 is TGTGCCAGCAGCTCGGGGGGAAGAACTAATGAAAAACTGTTTTTT. Protein sequence: CASSSGGRTNEKLFF.

This clonotype was counted many times. This chain joins TRBV7-2 and TRBJ2-3, with D unresolved. V lost 5 bases and J lost 3, with 12 bases in between. Germline lookup yields CDR1 SGHTA and CDR2 FQGNSA. The CDR3 has 14 residues. CDR3 loop: CASSPVSLTDTQYF. As DNA, the CDR3 is TGTGCCAGCAGCCCAGTCTCACTAACAGATACGCAGTATTTT.

The chain has TRBV19 and TRBJ1-2; 9 bases agree with TRBD1. The CDR3 totals 15 residues. Germline V lookup: CDR1 LNHDA, CDR2 SQIVND (reference sequence). With 6 bases clipped from V and 4 bases from J, the junction kept 9 bases outside the gene matches. The CDR3 loop reads CASSPGQGKPYGYTF. The CDR3 nucleotides read TGTGCCAGTAGCCCAGGACAGGGGAAACCCTATGGCTACACCTTC.

As DNA, the CDR3 is TGTGCCAGCGGGGGGGCCTCCACCGGGGAGCTGTTTTTT. Translated: CASGGASTGELFF. The gene calls are TRBV7-3 and TRBJ2-2; possible D gene TRBD2, 7 bases. The CDR3 length is 13 residues. The V gene's germline CDR1 is SGHTA and CDR2 FQGTGA. Trimming took off 8 bases at V and 4 bases at J, with 11 bases between the two ends. The complete variable domain, with remaining parts taken from reference TRBV7-3 and TRBJ2-2, reads GAGVSQTPSNKVTEKGKYVELRCDPISGHTALYWYRQSLGQGPEFLIYFQGTGAADDSGLPNDRFFAVRPEGSVSTLKIQRTERGDSAVYLCASGGASTGELFFGEGSRLTVL.

V and J are TRBV2 and TRBJ2-3, with TRBD2 matching 8 bases. V lost 6 bases to trimming and J lost 0 bases; unmatched junction nucleotides: 5. Germline assignment: CDR1 SNHLY and CDR2 FYNNEI. The CDR3 totals 15 residues. The CDR3 sequence: CASSASGSSTDTQYF. The DNA of the CDR3 is TGTGCCAGCAGCGCTAGCGGGTCTAGCACAGATACGCAGTATTTT. Drawing the rest from reference TRBV2 and TRBJ2-3, the complete variable domain is EPEVTQTPSHQVTQMGQEVILRCVPISNHLYFYWYRQILGQKVEFLVSFYNNEISEKSEIFDDQFSVERPDGSNFTLKIRSTKLEDSAMYFCASSASGSSTDTQYFGPGTRLTVL.

This clonotype was recorded at least ten times. The V and J genes are TRBV6-2 or TRBV6-3 and TRBJ1-5; 8 nucleotides align to TRBD1. Germline CDR1 is MNHEY and CDR2 is SVGEGT. J was trimmed by 12 bases and V by 7 bases; bases with no gene match: 11. CDR3 length: 13 amino acids. CDR3 amino acids: CASTRRDRTIQHF. CDR3 sequence (DNA): TGTGCCAGCACCCGCCGGGACAGGACCATCCAGCATTTT.

This clonotype showed up many times. The J gene is TRBJ2-5, the V gene TRBV15; TRBD1 aligns across 8 bases. Germline CDR1 reads LNHNV; CDR2 reads YYDKDF (reference sequence). The CDR3 runs 15 residues. Trimming removed 1 base from V and 5 bases from J; junction bases left unmatched: 6. The CDR3 DNA is TGTGCCACCAGCAGAGGGTCAGGGGGCCAGGAGACCCAGTACTTC. It specifies CATSRGSGGQETQYF.

In this sample, this clonotype turned up a few times. CDR3 sequence reads: CASGRDRGRDTEAFF. For the CDR3, the DNA is TGTGCCAGCGGCCGGGACAGGGGGCGGGACACTGAAGCTTTCTTT. The rearrangement joins TRBV19 to TRBJ1-1; 12 positions match TRBD1. V shed 9 bases and J 3 bases; nucleotides not matched to a gene: 8. This CDR3 region has 15 residues. CDR1 and CDR2 from the germline V gene are LNHDA and SQIVND (reference sequence).

For the CDR3, the DNA is TGTGCCAGCAGCGACGGGGGGTTGGTCAATGAGCAGTTCTTC. It encodes CASSDGGLVNEQFF. The chain couples TRBV4-2 to TRBJ2-1, with 7 positions matching TRBD2. CDR1 is LGHNA and CDR2 is YNFKEQ in the germline V gene. The CDR3 consists of 14 residues. Trimming took 5 bases from V and 6 from J; bases not matched to a gene: 7.

This clonotype was observed at least ten times. The J gene is TRBJ1-1, the V gene TRBV3-1; D not certain. Per the germline V gene, CDR1 is LGHDT and CDR2 is YNNKEL (reference sequence). V was pared by 0 bases and J by 3 bases, with 8 bases between. This CDR3 is built from 14 residues. This CDR3 is CASSQDFRDTEAFF. The DNA of the CDR3 is TGTGCCAGCAGCCAAGATTTCCGGGACACTGAAGCTTTCTTT.

The chain carries TRBV20-1 and TRBJ2-7, with a weak D call TRBD2 (6 bases). Trimming left V 5 bases short and J 1 base short, with 18 bases between. CDR1 and CDR2 (germline): DFQATT, SNEGSKA (reference sequence). This CDR3 is 15 amino acids long. The CDR3 is CSAAAWTMISYEQYV. CDR3 sequence (DNA): TGCAGTGCTGCAGCATGGACTATGATTTCCTACGAGCAGTACGTC.

The V and J genes are TRBV15 and TRBJ2-1; 10 nucleotides align to TRBD2. Germline V gene lookup returns CDR1 LNHNV and CDR2 YYDKDF (reference sequence). The CDR3 spans 16 residues. V gave up 3 bases and J gave up 6 bases; unmatched junction bases: 8. The CDR3 sequence is CATSSPSGRYFNEQFF. The CDR3 DNA reads as TGTGCCACCAGCAGCCCTAGCGGGAGATACTTCAATGAGCAGTTCTTC.

This clonotype has only a few counts. This chain uses TRBV5-1 with TRBJ2-1; TRBD2 aligns across 15 bases. This CDR3 has 17 amino acids. Trimming removed 4 bases from V and 4 bases from J; junction bases left unmatched: 6. In germline, CDR1 is SGHRS, CDR2 YFSETQ. The CDR3 bases are TGCGCCAGCAGCCCTACGGGACTAGCGGGGGGATACAATGAGCAGTTCTTC. Residues: CASSPTGLAGGYNEQFF.

The rearrangement links TRBV6-5 to TRBJ2-5; D gene unclear. Germline V gene lookup returns CDR1 MNHEY and CDR2 SVGAGI. The CDR3 extends over 14 amino acids. The germline V and J ends were trimmed by 4 bases and 5 bases, with 14 bases remaining between them. Here the CDR3 DNA reads TGTGCCAGCAGTTCGGCCCGCCGCCCGGAGACCCAGTACTTC. It translates to CASSSARRPETQYF.

In this sample, this clonotype turned up many times. A junction end diverges from the germline sequence, so it may reflect a read error. V and J are TRBV5-1 and TRBJ2-3, with 10 bases matching TRBD2. The CDR3 consists of 14 residues. In germline, CDR1 is SGHRS, CDR2 YFSETQ. The CDR3 reads CASSPGLATDTQYF. The CDR3 nucleotides read TGTGCCAGCAGCCCGGGACTAGCGACAGATACGCAGTATTTT. Variable domain in full (rest from reference TRBV5-1 and TRBJ2-3): KAGVTQTPRYLIKTRGQQVTLSCSPISGHRSVSWYQQTPGQGLQFLFEYFSETQRNKGNFPGRFSGRQFSNSRSEMNVSTLELGDSALYLCASSPGLATDTQYFGPGTRLTVL.

This clonotype turned up a few times. The genes are TRBV6-4 and TRBJ2-2; 8 nucleotides agree with TRBD1. Germline V CDR1 and CDR2: MRHNA, SNTAGT. V trimming: 3 bases; J trimming: 4 bases; junction bases outside the gene matches: 7. The CDR3 loop spans 16 amino acids. CDR3 nucleotide sequence: TGTGCCAGCAGTGATGTTTGGACAGGGTCCACCGGGGAGCTGTTTTTT. Translated: CASSDVWTGSTGELFF.

The chain is built from TRBV29-1 and TRBJ1-2; the D gene is possibly TRBD1 (6 bases). V shed 6 bases and J shed 8 bases, with 22 bases lying between them. The CDR3 is 14 residues long. Germline values: CDR1 SQVTM, CDR2 ANQGSEA. DNA of the CDR3: TGCAGCGTCCCCGTACAAACAGGGCATTGGGGCTACACCTTC. It specifies CSVPVQTGHWGYTF.

This clonotype was seen a few times. The V gene is TRBV7-9, the J gene TRBJ1-1; D unresolved. Trimming pared 5 bases from V and 3 bases from J, leaving 4 bases between. Germline assignment: CDR1 SEHNR and CDR2 FQNEAQ (reference sequence). The CDR3 consists of 11 residues. The CDR3 reads CASSQDTEAFF. The CDR3, as DNA: TGTGCCAGCAGCCAGGACACTGAAGCTTTCTTT.

This clonotype occurred a few times. V gene TRBV7-2 combines with J gene TRBJ2-7; D call uncertain. Trimming stripped 5 bases from V and 3 bases from J, with 11 bases between. The CDR3 runs to 13 residues. CDR1 is SGHTA, CDR2 FQGNSA, per germline. The CDR3 nucleotides read TGTGCCAGCAGCCCTCGAAGAGACTACGAGCAGTACTTC. Residues: CASSPRRDYEQYF.

This clonotype has a handful of counts. This chain links TRBV4-1 with TRBJ1-2; D not certain. There are 15 residues in the CDR3. V was clipped by 3 bases and J by 2 bases, with 13 bases between them. Germline V gene data show CDR1 as MGHRA and CDR2 as YSYEKL. CDR3 coding DNA: TGCGCCAGCAGCCACCTATACAAGGCGAACTATGGCTACACCTTC. It is translated as CASSHLYKANYGYTF.